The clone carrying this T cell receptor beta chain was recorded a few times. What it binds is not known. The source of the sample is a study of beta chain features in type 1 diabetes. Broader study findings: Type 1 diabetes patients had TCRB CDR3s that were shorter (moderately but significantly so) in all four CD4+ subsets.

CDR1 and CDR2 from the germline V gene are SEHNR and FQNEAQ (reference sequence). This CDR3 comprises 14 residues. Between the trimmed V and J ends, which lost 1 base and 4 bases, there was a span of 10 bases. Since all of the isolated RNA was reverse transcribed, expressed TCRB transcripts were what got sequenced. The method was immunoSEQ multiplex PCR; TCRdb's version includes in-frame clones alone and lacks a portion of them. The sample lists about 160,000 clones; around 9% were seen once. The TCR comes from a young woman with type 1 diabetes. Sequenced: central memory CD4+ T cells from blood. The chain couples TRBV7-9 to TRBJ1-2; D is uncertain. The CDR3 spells CASSLEVQVYGYTF. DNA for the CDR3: TGTGCCAGCAGCTTAGAAGTCCAGGTCTATGGCTACACCTTC.